This TCR beta chain was identified during a study of blood T cells in healthy people across ages. Trimming took 1 base from V and 4 from J, leaving 14 bases between them. Germline CDR1 reads LGHNA; CDR2 reads YSLEER. CDR3 size: 16 residues. A second PCR of about 6 to 11 cycles used a sample-barcoded 5' primer and a J-beta primer mix. TCRdb redid the calling of the 5' RACE reads with MiXCR, one entry per CDR3 protein. The sample holds roughly 800,000 distinct CDR3 sequences, more than 20% seen once. These data were also reused for a study on T cells of mothers and their children.

Material: blood. This receptor was taken from a boy younger than 18 in good health. The chain is built from TRBV4-3 and TRBJ2-1; D is unclear. The CDR3 sequence: CASSQVLRNRYNEQFF. The CDR3, as DNA: TGCGCCAGCAGCCAAGTCCTGCGGAACCGATACAATGAGCAGTTCTTC.